Listed below are T cell receptor beta chains from one sample, sequenced in a study of blood T cell repertoires in COVID-19. Method: immunoSEQ multiplex PCR; TCRdb's copy keeps in-frame clones and lacks some. In the table there are hundreds of thousands of clones, roughly 80% of which are singletons. The sequenced sample consisted of peripheral blood. The receptors shown here come from a man aged 25 to 40 with active or convalescent COVID-19. Each CDR3 is given with its conserved first and last residue. The D gene is left open where the match is weak. Size is omitted from some rows. Given values are once, few, many or a class for expanded clones.

clone_size: NA
v_call: TRBV25-1
d_call: NA
j_call: TRBJ2-2
cdr3_nt: TGTGCCAGCAGCCCGTACAGAGCGAACACCGGGGAGCTGTTTTTT
cdr3_aa: CASSPYRANTGELFF

clone_size: NA
v_call: TRBV4-1
d_call: NA
j_call: TRBJ1-1
cdr3_nt: TGCGCCAGCAGCCAAGGCCGGGGGGGGAAGAACACTGAAGCTTTCTTT
cdr3_aa: CASSQGRGGKNTEAFF

clone_size: NA
v_call: TRBV30
d_call: TRBD2
j_call: TRBJ2-5
cdr3_nt: TGTGCCTGGAGGGGACCCGGGGGGTCCGGGGAGACCCAGTACTTC
cdr3_aa: CAWRGPGGSGETQYF

clone_size: NA
v_call: TRBV9
d_call: NA
j_call: TRBJ2-1
cdr3_nt: TGTGCCAGCAGCGACACAGGGAACTCCTACAATGAGCAGTTCTTC
cdr3_aa: CASSDTGNSYNEQFF

clone_size: NA
v_call: TRBV12-3/TRBV12-4
d_call: NA
j_call: TRBJ1-4
cdr3_nt: TGTGCCTCAGCAGTTTATAGCGGAAAACTGTTTTTT
cdr3_aa: CASAVYSGKLFF

clone_size: NA
v_call: TRBV5-1
d_call: NA
j_call: TRBJ1-5
cdr3_nt: TGCGCCAGCAGCAAGGGGCCCAATCAGCCCCAGCATTTT
cdr3_aa: CASSKGPNQPQHF

clone_size: NA
v_call: TRBV2
d_call: NA
j_call: TRBJ2-5
cdr3_nt: TGTGCCAGCACCATCGATTGGAGACAAGAGACCCAGTACTTC
cdr3_aa: CASTIDWRQETQYF

clone_size: many
v_call: TRBV2
d_call: TRBD2
j_call: TRBJ2-7
cdr3_nt: TGTGCCAGCAGTGTGAGTAGCGGGGGACCGTACGAGCAGTACTTC
cdr3_aa: CASSVSSGGPYEQYF

clone_size: NA
v_call: TRBV4-3
d_call: NA
j_call: TRBJ1-5
cdr3_nt: TGCGCCAGCAGCCAAGACTGGGGGGAGGACAATCAGCCCCAGCATTTT
cdr3_aa: CASSQDWGEDNQPQHF

clone_size: NA
v_call: TRBV7-9
d_call: NA
j_call: TRBJ1-3
cdr3_nt: TGTGCCAGCAGCTTAGGTCCCAGGGAAACTGGAAACACCATATATTTT
cdr3_aa: CASSLGPRETGNTIYF

clone_size: NA
v_call: TRBV11-2
d_call: NA
j_call: TRBJ1-5
cdr3_nt: TGTGCCAGCAGCTTAGATATCCCGTCGCCCCAGCATTTT
cdr3_aa: CASSLDIPSPQHF